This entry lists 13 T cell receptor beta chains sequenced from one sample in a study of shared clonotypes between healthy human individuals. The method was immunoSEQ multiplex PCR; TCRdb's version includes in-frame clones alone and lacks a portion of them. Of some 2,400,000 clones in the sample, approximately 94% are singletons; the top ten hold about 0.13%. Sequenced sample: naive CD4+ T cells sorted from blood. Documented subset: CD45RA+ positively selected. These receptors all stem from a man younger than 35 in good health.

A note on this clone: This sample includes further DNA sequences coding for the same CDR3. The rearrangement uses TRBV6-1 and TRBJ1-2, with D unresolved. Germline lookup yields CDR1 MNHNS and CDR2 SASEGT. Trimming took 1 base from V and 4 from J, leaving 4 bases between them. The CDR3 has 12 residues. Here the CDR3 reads CASSEGTYGYTF. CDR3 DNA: TGTGCCAGCAGTGAAGGCACCTATGGCTACACCTTC.

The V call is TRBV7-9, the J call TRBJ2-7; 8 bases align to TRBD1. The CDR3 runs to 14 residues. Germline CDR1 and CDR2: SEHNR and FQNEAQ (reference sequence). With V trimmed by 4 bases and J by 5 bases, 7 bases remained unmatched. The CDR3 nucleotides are TGTGCCAGCAGCTGGTGGACAGGGTACCACGAGCAGTACTTC. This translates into CASSWWTGYHEQYF.

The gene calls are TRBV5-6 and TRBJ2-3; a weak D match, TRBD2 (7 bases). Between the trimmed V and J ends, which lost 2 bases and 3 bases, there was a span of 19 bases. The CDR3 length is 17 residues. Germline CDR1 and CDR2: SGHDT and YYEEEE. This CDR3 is CASSFPGGYLGTDTQYF. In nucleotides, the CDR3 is TGTGCCAGCAGCTTCCCGGGGGGCTACCTAGGGACAGATACGCAGTATTTT.

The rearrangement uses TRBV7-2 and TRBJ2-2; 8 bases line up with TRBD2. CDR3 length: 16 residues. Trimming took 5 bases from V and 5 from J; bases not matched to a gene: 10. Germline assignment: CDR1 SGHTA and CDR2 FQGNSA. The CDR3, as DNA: TGTGCCAGCAGCATCCATGGGCGGGAGGTAACCGGGGAGCTGTTTTTT. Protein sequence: CASSIHGREVTGELFF.

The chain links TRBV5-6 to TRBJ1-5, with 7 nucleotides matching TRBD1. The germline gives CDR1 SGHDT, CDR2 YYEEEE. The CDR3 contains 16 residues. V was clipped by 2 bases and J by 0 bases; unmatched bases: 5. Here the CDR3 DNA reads TGTGCCAGCAGCTTCGCCGGGACAGTTAGCAATCAGCCCCAGCATTTT. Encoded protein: CASSFAGTVSNQPQHF.

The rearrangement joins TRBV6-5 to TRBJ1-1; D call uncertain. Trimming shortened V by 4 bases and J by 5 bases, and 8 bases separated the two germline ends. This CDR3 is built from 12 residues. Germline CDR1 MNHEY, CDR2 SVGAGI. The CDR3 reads CASSSLATEAFF. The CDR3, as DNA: TGTGCCAGCAGTTCCCTGGCAACTGAAGCTTTCTTT.

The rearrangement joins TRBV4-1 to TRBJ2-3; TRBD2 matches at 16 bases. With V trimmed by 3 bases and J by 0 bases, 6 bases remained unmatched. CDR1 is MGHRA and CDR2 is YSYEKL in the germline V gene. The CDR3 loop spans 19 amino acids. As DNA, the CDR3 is TGCGCCAGCAGCCAGACCGGGACTAGCGGGAGGGCAAGCACAGATACGCAGTATTTT. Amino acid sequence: CASSQTGTSGRASTDTQYF.

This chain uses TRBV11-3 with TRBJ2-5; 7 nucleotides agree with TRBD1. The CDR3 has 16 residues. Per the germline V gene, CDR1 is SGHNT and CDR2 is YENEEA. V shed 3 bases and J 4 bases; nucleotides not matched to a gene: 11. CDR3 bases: TGTGCCAGCAGCTTGGGTTCTGCGGACAGGATAGAGACCCAGTACTTC. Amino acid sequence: CASSLGSADRIETQYF.

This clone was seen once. CDR3: CASGLAEIGVNYEQFF. DNA of the CDR3: TGTGCTAGTGGTTTGGCGGAGATAGGGGTCAACTATGAGCAGTTCTTC. The chain recombines TRBV12-5 with TRBJ2-1; D perhaps matches TRBD1 (5 bases). The ends were cut back, 1 base at V and 8 bases at J, with 18 bases in the middle. The CDR3 extends over 16 amino acids. Germline V gene data show CDR1 as LGHNT and CDR2 as FRNRAP. The variable domain in full, completed from reference TRBV12-5 and TRBJ2-1, reads DARVTQTPRHKVTEMGQEVTMRCQPILGHNTVFWYRQTMMQGLELLAYFRNRAPLDDSGMPKDRFSAEMPDATLATLKIQPSEPRDSAVYFCASGLAEIGVNYEQFFGPGTRLTVL.

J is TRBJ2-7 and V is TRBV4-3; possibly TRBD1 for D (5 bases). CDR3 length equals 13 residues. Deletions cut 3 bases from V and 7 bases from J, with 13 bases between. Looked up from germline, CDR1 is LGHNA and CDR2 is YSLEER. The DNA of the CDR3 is TGCGCCAGCAGCCACTTCGACAGAGAAGAGCAGTACTTC. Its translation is CASSHFDREEQYF.

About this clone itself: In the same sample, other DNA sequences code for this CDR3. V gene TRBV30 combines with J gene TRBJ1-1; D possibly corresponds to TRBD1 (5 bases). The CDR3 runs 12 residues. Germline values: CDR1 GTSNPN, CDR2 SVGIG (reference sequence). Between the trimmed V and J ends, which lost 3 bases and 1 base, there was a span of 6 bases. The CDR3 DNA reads TGTGCCTGGAGGACAGCGAACACTGAAGCTTTCTTT. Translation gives CAWRTANTEAFF.

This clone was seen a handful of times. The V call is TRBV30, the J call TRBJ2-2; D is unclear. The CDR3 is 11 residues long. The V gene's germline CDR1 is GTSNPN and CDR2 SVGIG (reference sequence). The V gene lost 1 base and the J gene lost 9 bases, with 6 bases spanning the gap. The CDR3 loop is CAWSAGRELFF. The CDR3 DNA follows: TGTGCCTGGAGTGCTGGAAGGGAGCTGTTTTTT.

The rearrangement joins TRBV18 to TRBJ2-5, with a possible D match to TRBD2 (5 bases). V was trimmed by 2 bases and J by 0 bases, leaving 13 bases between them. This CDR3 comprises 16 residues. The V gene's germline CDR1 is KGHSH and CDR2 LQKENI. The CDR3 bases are TGTGCCAGCTCACCAGGGCGGACTTCGTACCAAGAGACCCAGTACTTC. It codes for CASSPGRTSYQETQYF.